These 3 T cell receptor beta chains came from one sample sequenced in a study of metastatic and nonmetastatic thyroid tumors (dated by TCRdb to 2020 to 2022). No treatment had been received by any patient before thyroid surgery. The method was PCR. The data were produced on an Illumina HiSeq 4000. In TCRdb, the public reads were trimmed at Q25 with fastp and aligned with MiXCR, with productive beta chains retained. The table for this sample lists 14,000 or so clones; 32% of them were counted only once. The top ten clonotypes cover under 30% of the sample. Sequences were obtained from tumor tissue. The receptor set was obtained from a female donor with papillary thyroid cancer or a benign thyroid nodule (not recorded which). Some clones in this sample may be carry-over from other donors' samples.

This clone was counted at least ten times. This rearrangement joins TRBV30 to TRBJ2-3; D is undetermined. The CDR3 runs 12 residues. The germline V gene has CDR1 GTSNPN and CDR2 SVGIG (reference sequence). V was pared by 5 bases and J by 11 bases, with 17 bases between. CDR3 nucleotide sequence: TGTGCCTGGGGGGATGGTAGTTTTGGGCAGTATTTT. It encodes CAWGDGSFGQYF.

The rearrangement links TRBV6-1 to TRBJ2-7; TRBD1 aligns across 10 bases. The CDR3 runs 15 residues. V shed 7 bases, J shed 5 bases, and the junction held 11 bases outside the gene matches. Germline V gives CDR1 MNHNS, CDR2 SASEGT. The chain's CDR3 is CASTPRQGARDEQYF. CDR3 DNA sequence: TGTGCCAGCACACCTAGACAGGGGGCTCGGGACGAGCAGTACTTC.

The chain recombines TRBV30 with TRBJ1-4; D uncertain. CDR1 is GTSNPN and CDR2 is SVGIG in the germline V gene (reference sequence). Trimming removed 0 bases from V and 8 bases from J, with 7 bases in between. The CDR3 is 12 amino acids. CDR3 amino acids: CAWSVLVEKLFF. Written as DNA, the CDR3 is TGTGCCTGGAGTGTACTTGTCGAAAAACTGTTTTTT.